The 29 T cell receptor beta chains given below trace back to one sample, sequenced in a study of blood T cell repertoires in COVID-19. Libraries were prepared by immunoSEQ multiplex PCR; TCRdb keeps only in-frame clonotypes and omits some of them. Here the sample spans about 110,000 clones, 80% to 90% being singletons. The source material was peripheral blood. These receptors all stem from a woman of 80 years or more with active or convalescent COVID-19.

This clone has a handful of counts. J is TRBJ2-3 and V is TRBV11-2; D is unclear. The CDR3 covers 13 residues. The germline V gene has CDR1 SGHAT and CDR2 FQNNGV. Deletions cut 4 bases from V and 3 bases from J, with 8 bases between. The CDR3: CASSYSGTDTQYF. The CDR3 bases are TGTGCCAGCAGCTACTCAGGAACAGATACGCAGTATTTT. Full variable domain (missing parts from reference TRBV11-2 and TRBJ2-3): EAGVAQSPRYKIIEKRQSVAFWCNPISGHATLYWYQQILGQGPKLLIQFQNNGVVDDSQLPKDRFSAERLKGVDSTLKIQPAKLEDSAVYLCASSYSGTDTQYFGPGTRLTVL.

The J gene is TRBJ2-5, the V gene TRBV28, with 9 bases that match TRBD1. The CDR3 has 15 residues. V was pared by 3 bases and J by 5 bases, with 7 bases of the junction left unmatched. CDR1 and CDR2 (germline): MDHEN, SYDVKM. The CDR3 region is CASSFRTGGGETQYF. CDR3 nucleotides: TGTGCCAGCAGTTTTCGTACAGGGGGCGGCGAGACCCAGTACTTC. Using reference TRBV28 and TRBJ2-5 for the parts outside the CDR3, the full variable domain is DVKVTQSSRYLVKRTGEKVFLECVQDMDHENMFWYRQDPGLGLRLIYFSYDVKMKEKGDIPEGYSVSREKKERFSLILESASTNQTSMYLCASSFRTGGGETQYFGPGTRLLVL.

The DNA for the CDR3 is TGCGCCAGCAGCTTGGGACAGAATTTCCGATCTGGAAACACCATATATTTT. This sequence encodes CASSLGQNFRSGNTIYF. This chain links TRBV5-1 with TRBJ1-3; D possibly corresponds to TRBD1 (5 bases). The CDR3 is 17 amino acids. Deletions cut 0 bases from V and 1 base from J, with 14 bases between. Germline V gene lookup returns CDR1 SGHRS and CDR2 YFSETQ.

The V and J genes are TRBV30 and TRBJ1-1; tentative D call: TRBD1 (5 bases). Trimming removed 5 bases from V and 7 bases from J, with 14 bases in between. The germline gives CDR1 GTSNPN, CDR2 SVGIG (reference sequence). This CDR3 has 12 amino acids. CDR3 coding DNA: TGTGCCTGGGGGCTGGGGGACTTTGAAGCTTTCTTT. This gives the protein CAWGLGDFEAFF.

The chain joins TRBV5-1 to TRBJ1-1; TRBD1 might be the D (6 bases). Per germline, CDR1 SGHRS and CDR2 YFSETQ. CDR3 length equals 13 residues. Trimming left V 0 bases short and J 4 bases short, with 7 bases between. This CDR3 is CASSLDRVTEAFF. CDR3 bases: TGCGCCAGCAGCTTGGACAGGGTCACTGAAGCTTTCTTT.

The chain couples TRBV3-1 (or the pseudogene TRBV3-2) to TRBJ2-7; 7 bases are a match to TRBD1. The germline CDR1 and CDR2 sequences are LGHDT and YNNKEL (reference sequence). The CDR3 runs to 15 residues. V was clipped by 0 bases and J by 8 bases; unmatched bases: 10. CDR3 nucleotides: TGTGCCAGCAGCCAAGATGGGACAGTGCCTTTCCAGCAGTACTTC. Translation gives CASSQDGTVPFQQYF.

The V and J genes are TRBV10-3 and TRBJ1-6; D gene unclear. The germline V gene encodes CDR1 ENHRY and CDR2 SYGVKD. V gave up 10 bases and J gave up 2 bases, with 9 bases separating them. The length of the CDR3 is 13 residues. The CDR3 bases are TGTGCCAAGTCAACTACCTATAATTCACCCCTCCACTTT. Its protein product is CAKSTTYNSPLHF.

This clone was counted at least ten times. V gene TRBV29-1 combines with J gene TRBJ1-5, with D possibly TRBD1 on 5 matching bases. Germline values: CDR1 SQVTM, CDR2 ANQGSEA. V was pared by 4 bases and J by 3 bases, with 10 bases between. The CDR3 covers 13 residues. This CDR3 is CSVGKGVNQPQHF. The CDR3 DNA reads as TGCAGCGTTGGAAAAGGGGTCAATCAGCCCCAGCATTTT.

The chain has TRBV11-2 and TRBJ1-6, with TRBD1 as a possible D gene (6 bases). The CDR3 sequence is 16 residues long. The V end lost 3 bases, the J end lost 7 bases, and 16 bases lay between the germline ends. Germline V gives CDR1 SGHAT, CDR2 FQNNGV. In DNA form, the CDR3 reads TGTGCCAGCAGCTTTTGGGGGGGGGCGCGGAATTCACCCCTCCACTTT. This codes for CASSFWGGARNSPLHF.

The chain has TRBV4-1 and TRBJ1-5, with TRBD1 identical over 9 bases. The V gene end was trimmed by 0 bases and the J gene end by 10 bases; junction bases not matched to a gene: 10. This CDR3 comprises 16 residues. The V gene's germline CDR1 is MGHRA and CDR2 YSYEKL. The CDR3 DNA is TGCGCCAGCAGCCAAGATCGGTACAGGGGGCATATTCCCCAGCATTTT. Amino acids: CASSQDRYRGHIPQHF.

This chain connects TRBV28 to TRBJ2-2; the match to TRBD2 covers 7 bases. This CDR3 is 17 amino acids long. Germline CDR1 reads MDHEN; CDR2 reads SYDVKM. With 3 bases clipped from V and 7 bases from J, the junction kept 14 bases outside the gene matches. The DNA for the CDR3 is TGTGCCAGCAGTTTTTACCCGGGGGGAGGGTACGGCGGGGAGCTGTTTTTT. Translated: CASSFYPGGGYGGELFF. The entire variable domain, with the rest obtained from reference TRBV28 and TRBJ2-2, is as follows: DVKVTQSSRYLVKRTGEKVFLECVQDMDHENMFWYRQDPGLGLRLIYFSYDVKMKEKGDIPEGYSVSREKKERFSLILESASTNQTSMYLCASSFYPGGGYGGELFFGEGSRLTVL.

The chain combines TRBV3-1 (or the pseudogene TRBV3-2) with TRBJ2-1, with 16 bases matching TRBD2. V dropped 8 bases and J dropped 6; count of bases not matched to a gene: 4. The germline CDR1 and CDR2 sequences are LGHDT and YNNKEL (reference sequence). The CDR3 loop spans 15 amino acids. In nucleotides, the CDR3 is TGTGCCAGCTTCGGGACTAGCGGGAGGGCCAATGAGCAGTTCTTC. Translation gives CASFGTSGRANEQFF.

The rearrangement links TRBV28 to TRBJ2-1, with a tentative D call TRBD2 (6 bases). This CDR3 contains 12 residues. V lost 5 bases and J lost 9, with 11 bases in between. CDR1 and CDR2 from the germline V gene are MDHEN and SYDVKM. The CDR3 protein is CASSMGLSEQFF. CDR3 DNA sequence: TGTGCCAGCAGTATGGGACTGAGTGAGCAGTTCTTC.

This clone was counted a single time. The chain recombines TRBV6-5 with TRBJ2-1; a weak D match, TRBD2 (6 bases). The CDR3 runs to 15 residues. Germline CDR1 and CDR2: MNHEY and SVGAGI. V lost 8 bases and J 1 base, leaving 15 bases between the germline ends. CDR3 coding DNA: TGTGCCAGCGTAAAGGGACTCGTGTCCTACAATGAGCAGTTCTTC. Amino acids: CASVKGLVSYNEQFF.

Here the CDR3 DNA reads TGTGCCAGCAGCCCAGGGAGGCTCCAGGATACGCAGTATTTT. It specifies CASSPGRLQDTQYF. This chain joins TRBV5-6 and TRBJ2-3, with a tentative D call TRBD2 (6 bases). V gave up 4 bases and J gave up 6 bases, with 15 bases separating them. The CDR3 contains 14 residues. Germline CDR1 is SGHDT and CDR2 is YYEEEE.

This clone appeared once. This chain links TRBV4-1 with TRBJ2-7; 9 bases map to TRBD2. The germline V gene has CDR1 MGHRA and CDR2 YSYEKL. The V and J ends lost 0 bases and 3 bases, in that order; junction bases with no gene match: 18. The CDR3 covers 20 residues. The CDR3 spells CASSQEFGLAGRRTRYEQYF. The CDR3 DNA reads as TGCGCCAGCAGCCAAGAATTTGGGCTAGCGGGGAGGAGAACCCGCTACGAGCAGTACTTC.

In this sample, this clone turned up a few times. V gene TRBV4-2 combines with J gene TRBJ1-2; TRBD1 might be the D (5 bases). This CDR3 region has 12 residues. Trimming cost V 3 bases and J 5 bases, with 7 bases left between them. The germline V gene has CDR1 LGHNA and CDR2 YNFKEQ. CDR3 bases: TGTGCCAGCAGCCAGGGGACTTATGGCTACACCTTC. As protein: CASSQGTYGYTF.

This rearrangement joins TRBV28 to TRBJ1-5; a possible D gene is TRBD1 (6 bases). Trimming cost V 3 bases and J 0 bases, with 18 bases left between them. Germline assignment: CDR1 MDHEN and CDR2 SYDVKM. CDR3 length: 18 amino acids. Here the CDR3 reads CASSFPVGGGFSNQPQHF. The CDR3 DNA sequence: TGTGCCAGCAGTTTCCCCGTTGGGGGGGGCTTTAGCAATCAGCCCCAGCATTTT.

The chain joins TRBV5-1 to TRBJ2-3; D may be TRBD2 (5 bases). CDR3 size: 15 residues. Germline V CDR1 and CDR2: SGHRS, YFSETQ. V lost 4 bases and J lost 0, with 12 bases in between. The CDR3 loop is CASSLTGSSTDTQYF. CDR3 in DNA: TGCGCCAGCAGCCTTACGGGGAGTAGCACAGATACGCAGTATTTT.

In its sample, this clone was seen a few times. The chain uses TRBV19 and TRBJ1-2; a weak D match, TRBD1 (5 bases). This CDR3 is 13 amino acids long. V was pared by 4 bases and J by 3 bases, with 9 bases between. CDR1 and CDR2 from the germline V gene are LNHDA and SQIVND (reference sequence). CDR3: CASSKGPHYGYTF. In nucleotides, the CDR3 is TGTGCCAGTAGTAAGGGGCCCCACTATGGCTACACCTTC. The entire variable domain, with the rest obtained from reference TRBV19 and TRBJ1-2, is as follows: DGGITQSPKYLFRKEGQNVTLSCEQNLNHDAMYWYRQDPGQGLRLIYYSQIVNDFQKGDIAEGYSVSREKKESFPLTVTSAQKNPTAFYLCASSKGPHYGYTFGSGTRLTVV.

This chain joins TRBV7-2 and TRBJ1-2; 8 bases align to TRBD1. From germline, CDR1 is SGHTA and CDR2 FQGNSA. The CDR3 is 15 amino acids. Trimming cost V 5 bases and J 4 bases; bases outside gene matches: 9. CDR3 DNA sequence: TGTGCCAGCAGCCCGCCGGGGACAGGCATCTATGGCTACACCTTC. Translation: CASSPPGTGIYGYTF.

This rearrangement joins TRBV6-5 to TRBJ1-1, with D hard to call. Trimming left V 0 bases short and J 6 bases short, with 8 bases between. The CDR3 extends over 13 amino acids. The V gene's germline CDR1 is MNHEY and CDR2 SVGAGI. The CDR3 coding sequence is TGTGCCAGCAGTTACTCCGTTCAGGCTGAAGCTTTCTTT. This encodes CASSYSVQAEAFF.

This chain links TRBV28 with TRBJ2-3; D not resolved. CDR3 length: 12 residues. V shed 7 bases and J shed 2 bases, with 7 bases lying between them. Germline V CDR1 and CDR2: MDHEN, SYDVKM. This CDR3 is CASTGNTDTQYF. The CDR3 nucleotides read TGTGCCAGCACCGGTAACACAGATACGCAGTATTTT.

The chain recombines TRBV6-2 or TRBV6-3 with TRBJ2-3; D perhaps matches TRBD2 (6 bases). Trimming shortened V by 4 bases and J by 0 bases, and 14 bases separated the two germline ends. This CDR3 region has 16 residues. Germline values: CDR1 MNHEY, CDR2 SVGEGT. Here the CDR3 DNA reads TGTGCCAGCAGTTGGCTACGCGGGACTAGCACAGATACGCAGTATTTT. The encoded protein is CASSWLRGTSTDTQYF.

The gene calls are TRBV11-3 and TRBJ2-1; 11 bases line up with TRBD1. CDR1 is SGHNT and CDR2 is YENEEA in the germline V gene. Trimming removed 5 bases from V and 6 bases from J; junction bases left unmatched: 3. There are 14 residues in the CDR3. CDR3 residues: CASSQGTGGNEQFF. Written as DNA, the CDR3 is TGTGCCAGCAGCCAGGGGACAGGGGGCAATGAGCAGTTCTTC.

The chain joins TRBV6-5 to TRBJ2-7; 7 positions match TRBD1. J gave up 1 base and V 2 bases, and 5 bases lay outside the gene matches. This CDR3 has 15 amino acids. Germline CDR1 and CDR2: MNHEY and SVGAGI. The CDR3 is CASSYRQGVSYEQYF. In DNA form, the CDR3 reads TGTGCCAGCAGTTACCGGCAGGGGGTTTCCTACGAGCAGTACTTC.

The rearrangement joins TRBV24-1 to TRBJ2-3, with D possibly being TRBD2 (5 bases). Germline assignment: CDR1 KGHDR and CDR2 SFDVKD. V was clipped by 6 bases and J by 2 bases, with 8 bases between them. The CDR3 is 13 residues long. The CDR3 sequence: CATSYGVTDTQYF. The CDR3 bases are TGTGCCACCAGTTACGGGGTCACAGATACGCAGTATTTT.

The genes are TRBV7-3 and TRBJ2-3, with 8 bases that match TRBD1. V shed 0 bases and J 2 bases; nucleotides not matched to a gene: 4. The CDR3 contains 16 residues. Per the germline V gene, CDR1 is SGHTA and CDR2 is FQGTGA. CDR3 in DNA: TGTGCCAGCAGCTTAACGATCCAGGGGGCCACAGATACGCAGTATTTT. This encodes CASSLTIQGATDTQYF.

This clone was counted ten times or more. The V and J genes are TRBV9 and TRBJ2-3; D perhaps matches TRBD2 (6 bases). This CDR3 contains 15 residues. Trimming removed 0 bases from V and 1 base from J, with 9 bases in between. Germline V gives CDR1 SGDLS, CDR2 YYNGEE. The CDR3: CASSVDGSGTDTQYF. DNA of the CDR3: TGTGCCAGCAGCGTAGACGGGAGTGGCACAGATACGCAGTATTTT.